This is a list of T cell receptor beta chains from one sample in a study of blood T cell repertoires in COVID-19. Method: immunoSEQ multiplex PCR; TCRdb's copy keeps in-frame clones and lacks some. The sample includes around 200,000 clones, about 89% of them seen just once. Sequencing was done on a sample of peripheral blood. These receptors originate from a man aged 35 to 55 with acute or convalescent COVID-19. The CDR3 runs from the conserved cysteine through the conserved F or W. Fields, in order: J gene, clone size, D gene, V gene, CDR3 protein, CDR3 DNA. D genes are given only for firm matches. Clone size is shown for a subset of rows, as once, few, many or a class of expanded clone.

j_call: TRBJ1-1; clone_size: .; d_call: TRBD1; v_call: TRBV5-1; cdr3_aa: CASSPGQGPTNTEAFF; cdr3_nt: TGCGCCAGCAGCCCAGGACAGGGGCCAACGAACACTGAAGCTTTCTTT
j_call: TRBJ2-2; clone_size: once; d_call: TRBD2; v_call: TRBV7-8; cdr3_aa: CASSLDPAGVNTGELFF; cdr3_nt: TGTGCCAGCAGCTTAGACCCAGCGGGGGTAAACACCGGGGAGCTGTTTTTT
j_call: TRBJ1-2; clone_size: once; d_call: .; v_call: TRBV2; cdr3_aa: CASSGVGEGYTF; cdr3_nt: TGTGCCAGCAGTGGAGTAGGGGAAGGCTACACCTTC
j_call: TRBJ1-2; clone_size: once; d_call: TRBD1; v_call: TRBV12-5; cdr3_aa: CASGLRDSPPDGYTF; cdr3_nt: TGTGCTAGTGGTTTACGGGACAGCCCTCCGGATGGCTACACCTTC
j_call: TRBJ1-1; clone_size: .; d_call: .; v_call: TRBV27; cdr3_aa: CASRDTAYTEAFF; cdr3_nt: TGTGCCAGCAGAGACACGGCTTACACTGAAGCTTTCTTT
j_call: TRBJ1-2; clone_size: .; d_call: .; v_call: TRBV9; cdr3_aa: CASSVGLLAGGYTF; cdr3_nt: TGTGCCAGCAGCGTAGGCCTATTGGCCGGGGGCTACACCTTC
j_call: TRBJ2-4; clone_size: .; d_call: .; v_call: TRBV6-5; cdr3_aa: CASSYGGAGKNIQYF; cdr3_nt: TGTGCCAGCAGTTACGGGGGCGCGGGCAAAAACATTCAGTACTTC
j_call: TRBJ2-3; clone_size: once; d_call: TRBD1; v_call: TRBV5-4; cdr3_aa: CASSSTGVTDTQYF; cdr3_nt: TGTGCCAGCAGCTCGACAGGGGTCACAGATACGCAGTATTTT
j_call: TRBJ2-2; clone_size: .; d_call: .; v_call: TRBV5-4; cdr3_aa: CASSFLVNTGELFF; cdr3_nt: TGTGCCAGCAGCTTTTTAGTAAACACCGGGGAGCTGTTTTTT
j_call: TRBJ1-5; clone_size: .; d_call: TRBD1; v_call: TRBV19; cdr3_aa: CASSMERGGQGGGNQPQHF; cdr3_nt: TGTGCCAGTAGTATGGAGCGTGGAGGTCAGGGGGGCGGCAATCAGCCCCAGCATTTT
j_call: TRBJ2-2; clone_size: .; d_call: TRBD1; v_call: TRBV6-2/TRBV6-3; cdr3_aa: CASSYTDRGSTGELFF; cdr3_nt: TGTGCCAGCAGTTACACGGACAGGGGGAGCACCGGGGAGCTGTTTTTT
j_call: TRBJ1-3; clone_size: .; d_call: TRBD1; v_call: TRBV6-5; cdr3_aa: CASRGTGVEGNTIYF; cdr3_nt: TGTGCCAGCAGGGGGACAGGGGTAGAAGGAAACACCATATATTTT
j_call: TRBJ2-3; clone_size: once; d_call: .; v_call: TRBV27; cdr3_aa: CASSLLAGASTDTQYF; cdr3_nt: TGTGCCAGCAGTTTACTTGCGGGGGCTAGCACAGATACGCAGTATTTT
j_call: TRBJ1-1; clone_size: .; d_call: .; v_call: TRBV7-8; cdr3_aa: CASSLERFTEAFF; cdr3_nt: TGTGCCAGCAGCTTAGAACGGTTCACTGAAGCTTTCTTT
j_call: TRBJ2-5; clone_size: .; d_call: TRBD2; v_call: TRBV9; cdr3_aa: CASSVAPLAGGQETQYF; cdr3_nt: TGTGCCAGCAGCGTAGCTCCACTAGCGGGGGGACAAGAGACCCAGTACTTC
j_call: TRBJ2-1; clone_size: .; d_call: .; v_call: TRBV14; cdr3_aa: CASSPRAYNEQFF; cdr3_nt: TGTGCCAGCAGCCCCCGGGCCTACAATGAGCAGTTCTTC
j_call: TRBJ2-7; clone_size: .; d_call: TRBD1; v_call: TRBV5-1; cdr3_aa: CASSSRAGTGGSYEQYF; cdr3_nt: TGCGCCAGCAGCTCCCGCGCCGGGACAGGGGGGTCCTACGAGCAGTACTTC
j_call: TRBJ1-2; clone_size: once; d_call: TRBD1; v_call: TRBV4-1; cdr3_aa: CASSQNRDRGPLGYGYTF; cdr3_nt: TGCGCCAGCAGCCAAAACCGGGACAGGGGTCCCCTGGGCTATGGCTACACCTTC
j_call: TRBJ1-1; clone_size: .; d_call: .; v_call: TRBV7-8; cdr3_aa: CASSPRGQGPNTEAFF; cdr3_nt: TGTGCCAGCAGCCCCCGGGGACAAGGGCCGAACACTGAAGCTTTCTTT